This T cell receptor (beta chain) was profiled in a study of CD8+CD57+ T cells in acquired aplastic anemia. This clonotype was seen ten or more times. Before being chosen for sequencing, patients had shown CD8+CD57+ cell expansion by flow cytometry. The TCR beta profiling, which covered VDJ combination and CDR3 sequence, was carried out using genomic DNA as the template. TCRdb ran MiXCR on the reads and lists one entry per CDR3 protein. The sample holds 400,000 to 600,000 distinct CDR3 sequences; about a third are singletons and the top ten take nearly 0.85%. This TCR came from a human donor with aplastic anemia. Sample: sorted CD4+, CD8+, or CD8+CD57+ T cells (not recorded which) from PBMCs.

For the CDR3, the DNA is TGCAGTGCCTCGATAGCCGGTAACTATGGCTACACCTTC. Protein sequence: CSASIAGNYGYTF. The chain uses TRBV20-1 and TRBJ1-2; D is uncertain. Looked up from germline, CDR1 is DFQATT and CDR2 is SNEGSKA (reference sequence). Trimming removed 6 bases at V and 1 base at J, with 12 bases between. CDR3 length: 13 amino acids.